The next 32 T cell receptor beta chains were all read from a single sample in a study of identical twins. TCRdb recomputed calls from the 5' RACE reads with MiXCR, one row per CDR3 protein. Of roughly 720,000 distinct CDR3 sequences in the sample, over 15% were seen once. Separately, the same data were catalogued under a study of T cells expressing NK-cell markers.

Sequenced input: PBMCs. These receptors were taken from a woman aged 18-29 years in good health.

This clonotype has only a few counts. This sequence joins TRBV14 and TRBJ1-5; D not certain. V dropped 0 bases and J dropped 5 bases, with 8 bases sitting between them. CDR1 and CDR2 (germline): SGHDN, FVKESK. There are 14 residues in the CDR3. CDR3 sequence: CASSQDNKHQPQHF. The CDR3 DNA reads as TGTGCCAGCAGCCAAGATAACAAACATCAGCCCCAGCATTTT.

CDR3 DNA: TGCGCCAGCAGCTCGGGACTAGCGGCCGGAACCGAGCAGTACTTC. This codes for CASSSGLAAGTEQYF. The rearrangement uses TRBV5-1 and TRBJ2-7, with 11 bases fitting TRBD2. The CDR3 is 15 residues long. V was clipped by 3 bases and J by 6 bases; unmatched bases: 8. Germline values: CDR1 SGHRS, CDR2 YFSETQ.

This clonotype appeared a few times. A clone one base away is much larger, so this may be a read error. In DNA, the CDR3 is TGTGCCAGCAGTTACTGGGCCTACGAGCAGTACTTC. Residues: CASSYWAYEQYF. The chain links TRBV6-2 or TRBV6-3 to TRBJ2-7; D is uncertain. The germline V gene encodes CDR1 MNHEY and CDR2 SVGEGT. This CDR3 has 12 amino acids. V gave up 1 base and J gave up 2 bases, with 3 bases separating them.

This clonotype turned up a few times. This chain uses TRBV7-9 with TRBJ1-1; D might be TRBD1 (5 bases). CDR1 is SEHNR, CDR2 FQNEAQ, per germline (reference sequence). Trimming took 6 bases from V and 4 from J, leaving 15 bases between them. CDR3 size: 14 residues. CDR3 sequence reads: CASRPELGGTEAFF. For the CDR3, the DNA is TGTGCCAGCAGGCCCGAGCTCGGGGGCACTGAAGCTTTCTTT. Full variable domain (outside the CDR3, taken from reference TRBV7-9 and TRBJ1-1): DTGVSQNPRHKITKRGQNVTFRCDPISEHNRLYWYRQTLGQGPEFLTYFQNEAQLEKSRLLSDRFSAERPKGSFSTLEIQRTEQGDSAMYLCASRPELGGTEAFFGQGTRLTVV.

In this sample, this clonotype turned up a few times. Written as DNA, the CDR3 is TGCGCCAGCAGCCCCTACTCTCCCGGGACTAGCGGGAGCTTTGAGTACAATGAGCAGTTCTTC. It yields the protein CASSPYSPGTSGSFEYNEQFF. The chain employs TRBV5-1 and TRBJ2-1; 14 bases agree with TRBD2. The CDR3 is made up of 21 amino acids. Germline CDR1 is SGHRS and CDR2 is YFSETQ. Trimming took 4 bases from V and 4 from J; bases not matched to a gene: 19. Variable domain in full (rest from reference TRBV5-1 and TRBJ2-1): KAGVTQTPRYLIKTRGQQVTLSCSPISGHRSVSWYQQTPGQGLQFLFEYFSETQRNKGNFPGRFSGRQFSNSRSEMNVSTLELGDSALYLCASSPYSPGTSGSFEYNEQFFGPGTRLTVL.

The rearrangement uses TRBV12-3 or TRBV12-4 and TRBJ2-2; TRBD2 agrees at 11 bases. J was trimmed by 7 bases and V by 5 bases; bases with no gene match: 9. CDR3 size: 16 residues. This CDR3 reads CASSITSGGYFGELFF. The CDR3 bases are TGTGCCAGCAGTATCACTAGCGGGGGCTACTTCGGGGAGCTGTTTTTT.

The chain combines TRBV7-2 with TRBJ2-5, with a possible D match to TRBD2 (5 bases). Germline V gene lookup returns CDR1 SGHTA and CDR2 FQGNSA. V dropped 2 bases and J dropped 1 base, with 11 bases sitting between them. The CDR3 is 15 residues long. The DNA of the CDR3 is TGTGCCAGCAGCTTAACGCTAGCAGCCCAAGAGACCCAGTACTTC. Encoded protein: CASSLTLAAQETQYF.

This clonotype has just a few counts. The chain couples TRBV7-2 to TRBJ2-7; D not certain. CDR1 SGHTA and CDR2 FQGNSA come from the germline V gene. This CDR3 region has 14 residues. The V and J ends lost 3 bases and 2 bases respectively, with 11 bases between them. The CDR3 here is CASSFGSVTYEQYF. DNA of the CDR3: TGTGCCAGCAGCTTTGGATCTGTTACCTACGAGCAGTACTTC.

J is TRBJ2-7 and V is TRBV2, with a weak D call TRBD1 (6 bases). The germline gives CDR1 SNHLY, CDR2 FYNNEI. The CDR3 length is 15 residues. The ends were cut back, 1 base at V and 7 bases at J, with 17 bases in the middle. The DNA of the CDR3 is TGTGCCAGCAGTGAAGAGCTCGGACAGCTCCTTGAGCAGTACTTC. Its protein product is CASSEELGQLLEQYF.

The chain joins TRBV7-9 to TRBJ2-7, with no clear D. CDR1 SEHNR and CDR2 FQNEAQ come from the germline V gene (reference sequence). The CDR3 is made up of 16 amino acids. Trimming shortened V by 5 bases and J by 2 bases, and 19 bases separated the two germline ends. CDR3 DNA sequence: TGTGCCAGCAGCCCCGTCCTCGCGGCTCTACCCTACGAGCAGTACTTC. Translating gives CASSPVLAALPYEQYF.

This clonotype appeared a few times. The chain is built from TRBV9 and TRBJ1-2; 10 bases are shared with TRBD1. Unmatched junction bases numbered 3, after V lost 1 base and J lost 3 bases. Germline V gene lookup returns CDR1 SGDLS and CDR2 YYNGEE. This CDR3 has 15 residues. CDR3 sequence (DNA): TGTGCCAGCAGCGTATCCGGGACAGGGGACTATGGCTACACCTTC. Amino acids: CASSVSGTGDYGYTF. Variable domain in full (rest from reference TRBV9 and TRBJ1-2): DSGVTQTPKHLITATGQRVTLRCSPRSGDLSVYWYQQSLDQGLQFLIQYYNGEERAKGNILERFSAQQFPDLHSELNLSSLELGDSALYFCASSVSGTGDYGYTFGSGTRLTVV.

At least ten counts were recorded for this clonotype. This chain joins TRBV5-1 and TRBJ2-3; 7 bases line up with TRBD1. The CDR3 loop spans 14 amino acids. The J segment lost 2 bases and the V segment lost 2 bases, leaving 2 bases of the junction unmatched. The germline CDR1 and CDR2 sequences are SGHRS and YFSETQ. DNA for the CDR3: TGCGCCAGCAGCTTCGGGACAGCCACAGATACGCAGTATTTT. Protein product: CASSFGTATDTQYF.

This clonotype has just a few counts. The V gene is TRBV20-1, the J gene TRBJ2-2; D gene uncertain. Germline V lookup: CDR1 DFQATT, CDR2 SNEGSKA (reference sequence). This CDR3 spans 14 amino acids. The V end was cut by 3 bases, the J end by 4 bases, with 12 bases between. The CDR3 DNA reads as TGCAGTGCTAGCCCAGCGCGGAGCACCGGGGAGCTGTTTTTT. It codes for CSASPARSTGELFF.

There are a few counts of this clonotype. The chain combines TRBV18 with TRBJ2-3, with 7 positions matching TRBD2. This CDR3 is 15 amino acids long. With V trimmed by 6 bases and J by 4 bases, 10 bases remained unmatched. CDR1 and CDR2 (germline): KGHSH, LQKENI. DNA of the CDR3: TGTGCCAGCTCCCCAGGGCGACTAGCCGCAGATACGCAGTATTTT. As protein: CASSPGRLAADTQYF.

The gene calls are TRBV6-1 and TRBJ2-1; TRBD2 agrees at 9 bases. V shed 6 bases and J 0 bases; nucleotides not matched to a gene: 9. CDR1 and CDR2 (germline): MNHNS, SASEGT. This CDR3 has 17 residues. The DNA for the CDR3 is TGTGCCAGCAGACTCAGCGGGAGGACCCTCTCCTACAATGAGCAGTTCTTC. Amino acids: CASRLSGRTLSYNEQFF.

As regards this clonotype: Germline and junction disagree at one end, which may indicate a read error. The chain employs TRBV5-4 and TRBJ2-3; D gene uncertain. CDR3 length equals 13 residues. The germline V gene encodes CDR1 SGHNT and CDR2 YYREEE (reference sequence). CDR3 loop: CACSPRETDTQYF. The CDR3 DNA follows: TGTGCCTGCAGCCCTCGAGAGACAGATACGCAGTATTTT.

This clonotype has at least ten counts. This chain joins TRBV27 and TRBJ2-7; D is ambiguous. The germline V gene encodes CDR1 MNHEY and CDR2 SMNVEV (reference sequence). The ends were cut back, 5 bases at V and 2 bases at J, with 13 bases in the middle. CDR3 length: 14 residues. CDR3 coding DNA: TGTGCCAGCAGTCGGAGCTACGTAACCTACGAGCAGTACTTC. Its translation: CASSRSYVTYEQYF.

The table lists this clonotype with a few counts. The chain couples TRBV6-2 or TRBV6-3 to TRBJ2-1; 8 bases map to TRBD2. Trimming cost V 4 bases and J 4 bases; bases outside gene matches: 9. Germline V gene sequence: CDR1 MNHEY, CDR2 SVGEGT. The CDR3 has 16 amino acids. The CDR3 DNA reads TGTGCCAGCAGTTGGGCTAGCGGGTCTGTTTACAATGAGCAGTTCTTC. Protein: CASSWASGSVYNEQFF.

J is TRBJ2-3 and V is TRBV4-1; no clear D gene. The germline CDR1 and CDR2 sequences are MGHRA and YSYEKL. V dropped 4 bases and J dropped 1 base, with 15 bases sitting between them. The CDR3 sequence is 16 residues long. For the CDR3, the DNA is TGCGCCAGCAGCCTTAGACCGGTTATGGGCACAGATACGCAGTATTTT. This sequence encodes CASSLRPVMGTDTQYF.

The chain uses TRBV20-1 and TRBJ1-2, with TRBD1 matching over 7 bases. This CDR3 region has 15 residues. J gave up 3 bases and V 2 bases, and 9 bases lay outside the gene matches. In germline, CDR1 is DFQATT, CDR2 SNEGSKA (reference sequence). The CDR3 loop reads CSARSAGTDYYGYTF. The CDR3 nucleotides read TGCAGTGCTAGAAGTGCCGGGACAGACTACTATGGCTACACCTTC.

The rearrangement uses TRBV3-1 and TRBJ1-1; unclear D gene. The germline CDR1 and CDR2 sequences are LGHDT and YNNKEL (reference sequence). The CDR3 is made up of 15 amino acids. V was clipped by 6 bases and J by 0 bases, with 14 bases between them. CDR3 residues: CASSYGRYLNTEAFF. CDR3 nucleotides: TGTGCCAGCAGTTACGGACGATACTTGAACACTGAAGCTTTCTTT. Supplemented by reference TRBV3-1 and TRBJ1-1, the full variable domain reads DTAVSQTPKYLVTQMGNDKSIKCEQNLGHDTMYWYKQDSKKFLKIMFSYNNKELIINETVPNRFSPKSPDKAHLNLHINSLELGDSAVYFCASSYGRYLNTEAFFGQGTRLTVV.

The V gene is TRBV11-2, the J gene TRBJ2-1, with TRBD1 matching 7 bases. Germline CDR1 is SGHAT and CDR2 is FQNNGV. After removal of 4 bases from V and 5 bases from J, the junction contained 8 bases not matched to a gene. The length of the CDR3 is 15 residues. In DNA, the CDR3 is TGTGCCAGCAGCTCGTTCGGGACAGTTGACAATGAGCAGTTCTTC. Protein: CASSSFGTVDNEQFF.

The V call is TRBV20-1, the J call TRBJ1-2; TRBD1 agrees at 8 bases. Trimming removed 5 bases from V and 0 bases from J; junction bases left unmatched: 14. CDR1 and CDR2 (germline): DFQATT, SNEGSKA (reference sequence). The CDR3 totals 17 residues. The CDR3 loop reads CSASGTGDTLANYGYTF. The CDR3 DNA reads TGCAGTGCTTCCGGGACAGGAGACACCTTAGCTAACTATGGCTACACCTTC.

This clonotype was counted between two and nine times. The V gene is TRBV7-2, the J gene TRBJ2-1; 9 nucleotides line up with TRBD2. J gave up 3 bases and V 3 bases, and 6 bases lay outside the gene matches. Per germline, CDR1 SGHTA and CDR2 FQGNSA. The CDR3 covers 16 residues. CDR3 DNA: TGTGCCAGCAGCTTTTTTAGCGGGAGTCTCTACAATGAGCAGTTCTTC. It codes for CASSFFSGSLYNEQFF. Variable domain in full (rest from reference TRBV7-2 and TRBJ2-1): GAGVSQSPSNKVTEKGKDVELRCDPISGHTALYWYRQSLGQGLEFLIYFQGNSAPDKSGLPSDRFSAERTGGSVSTLTIQRTQQEDSAVYLCASSFFSGSLYNEQFFGPGTRLTVL.

The chain links TRBV12-3 or TRBV12-4 to TRBJ1-5; D call uncertain. The V gene lost 5 bases and the J gene lost 3 bases, with 8 bases spanning the gap. The CDR3 loop spans 13 amino acids. The CDR3 DNA reads TGTGCCAGCAGTCCCGAACTCAATCAGCCCCAGCATTTT. It translates to CASSPELNQPQHF.

This chain connects TRBV15 to TRBJ2-5; D is possibly TRBD2 (6 bases). The V gene lost 0 bases and the J gene lost 2 bases, with 13 bases spanning the gap. Germline lookup yields CDR1 LNHNV and CDR2 YYDKDF (reference sequence). The CDR3 covers 16 residues. The CDR3 loop is CATSRDMATRQETQYF. CDR3 sequence (DNA): TGTGCCACCAGCAGAGATATGGCGACTAGGCAAGAGACCCAGTACTTC.

This clonotype was counted a few times. The chain recombines TRBV20-1 with TRBJ2-3; TRBD2 aligns across 8 bases. After removal of 0 bases from V and 4 bases from J, the junction contained 9 bases not matched to a gene. Germline V CDR1 and CDR2: DFQATT, SNEGSKA (reference sequence). This CDR3 spans 16 amino acids. This CDR3 is CSAREREVNIADTQYF. DNA of the CDR3: TGCAGTGCTAGAGAGCGGGAGGTTAATATAGCAGATACGCAGTATTTT.

The rearrangement uses TRBV9 and TRBJ2-5; D perhaps matches TRBD2 (6 bases). CDR1 and CDR2 (germline): SGDLS, YYNGEE. V was pared by 5 bases and J by 3 bases, with 11 bases between. This CDR3 contains 13 residues. This CDR3 is CASRASDKETQYF. The DNA for the CDR3 is TGTGCCAGCAGGGCTAGCGACAAAGAGACCCAGTACTTC.

This clonotype was counted a few times. The chain joins TRBV20-1 to TRBJ2-1; the match to TRBD2 covers 12 bases. Per germline, CDR1 DFQATT and CDR2 SNEGSKA (reference sequence). The CDR3 runs 14 residues. The CDR3 bases are TGCAGCGTGACTAGCGGGGGACCGTATGATGAGCAGTTCTTC. This translates into CSVTSGGPYDEQFF.

This clonotype has more than one count but fewer than ten. The rearrangement links TRBV6-1 to TRBJ1-5; TRBD1 aligns across 8 bases. The germline V gene has CDR1 MNHNS and CDR2 SASEGT. This CDR3 spans 15 amino acids. Losses at the gene ends were 6 bases for V and 1 base for J; bases not matched to a gene: 5. The CDR3 coding sequence is TGTGCCAGCAGCCGGACAGGGTTGAGCAATCAGCCCCAGCATTTT. Translating it yields CASSRTGLSNQPQHF.

The rearrangement links TRBV6-5 to TRBJ1-4; D gene uncertain. V was shortened by 0 bases and J by 8 bases, with 13 bases between the two germline ends. The CDR3 consists of 15 residues. Looked up from germline, CDR1 is MNHEY and CDR2 is SVGAGI. As DNA, the CDR3 is TGTGCCAGCAGTTACTCTCGTGGGTCGAGGGAAAAACTGTTTTTT. It encodes CASSYSRGSREKLFF.

This chain joins TRBV20-1 and TRBJ2-3; 9 positions match TRBD1. CDR3 length equals 14 residues. The J segment lost 4 bases and the V segment lost 6 bases, leaving 8 bases of the junction unmatched. Per germline, CDR1 DFQATT and CDR2 SNEGSKA (reference sequence). CDR3 loop: CSAGDRVGSDTQYF. The CDR3 nucleotides are TGCAGTGCAGGGGACAGGGTTGGTTCAGATACGCAGTATTTT.